This T cell receptor beta chain originates from a study of OX40 agonist ivuxolimab in advanced cancers. Some clones are missing from TCRdb's copy, which holds only in-frame ones; the method was immunoSEQ multiplex PCR. Here the sample spans about 45,000 clones, approximately 89% being singletons. This CDR3 contains 15 residues. Germline V gene data show CDR1 as MDHEN and CDR2 as SYDVKM. The V and J ends lost 4 bases and 2 bases, in that order; junction bases with no gene match: 8. The TCR originated in an adult with an advanced solid tumor such as melanoma, head and neck, liver or kidney cancer. The source was CD4+ or CD8+ T cells sorted from blood, collected in a trial of the OX40 agonist ivuxolimab. This rearrangement joins TRBV28 to TRBJ2-7; the match to TRBD1 covers 7 bases. Here the CDR3 reads CASSWTGQRAYEQYF. CDR3 DNA: TGTGCCAGCAGTTGGACAGGTCAACGCGCCTACGAGCAGTACTTC.